One and the same sample provided the 14 T cell receptor beta chains below, sequenced in a study of T cell clonality in common variable immunodeficiency. The study, taken as a whole, reports: In common variable immunodeficiency, TCR beta chains reportedly carried fewer deletions and N-nucleotide insertions.

The antigens of these receptors remain unknown. Here immunoSEQ multiplex PCR was the method, and the copy in TCRdb shows in-frame clones only, minus some. Found here are 25,000 to 35,000 clones, no singletons; the ten largest cover roughly 5.6%. Material for sequencing was peripheral blood mononuclear cells. These receptors originate from a human donor with common variable immunodeficiency.

This clone showed up just a few times. The read ends 3 residues before the CDR3 terminus; that terminus is restored from the germline J gene. The chain uses TRBV19 and TRBJ2-5, with 11 positions matching TRBD1. Germline V CDR1 and CDR2: LNHDA, SQIVND (reference sequence). The CDR3 is made up of 15 amino acids. V shed 3 bases, J shed 5 bases, and the junction held 5 bases outside the gene matches. CDR3 sequence: CASSIGTGGIETQYF. The DNA read from the CDR3 is TGTGCCAGTAGTATCGGGACAGGGGGAATTGAGACC.

Comments on this clone: The read gets to within 3 residues of the CDR3 end, and the germline J gene fills in the rest. V usage is TRBV20-1 and J usage is TRBJ1-1; possibly TRBD1 for D (6 bases). Germline CDR1 is DFQATT and CDR2 is SNEGSKA (reference sequence). Trimming took off 5 bases at V and 3 bases at J, with 13 bases between the two ends. The CDR3 covers 13 residues. CDR3 bases read: TGCAGTGCTCCGGGGGGGGCCGACACTGAA. Protein sequence: CSAPGGADTE. The CDR3 in its entirety is CSAPGGADTEAFF.

In this sample, this clone turned up a few times. The sequenced fragment ends 3 residues before the CDR3 boundary, so the rest is inferred from the germline J gene. This chain joins TRBV5-1 and TRBJ2-7; 10 bases are a match to TRBD1. Trimming cost V 2 bases and J 3 bases; bases outside gene matches: 14. The CDR3 is made up of 18 amino acids. Germline V lookup: CDR1 SGHRS, CDR2 YFSETQ. The DNA read from the CDR3 is TGCGCCAGCAGCTTTTTTCCCCTAGGACAGGGGGGGAGCTACGAG. It encodes CASSFFPLGQGGSYE. The full CDR3 protein is CASSFFPLGQGGSYEQYF.

Comment on this clone: The CDR3 goes on 3 residues after the read ends, and that part is filled in from the germline J gene. The chain recombines TRBV7-2 with TRBJ1-1; D is possibly TRBD1 (5 bases). The CDR3 is 14 residues long. Germline CDR1 SGHTA, CDR2 FQGNSA. The V end was cut by 5 bases, the J end by 1 base, with 11 bases between. The CDR3 DNA, read in part, is TGTGCCAGCAGCCGGGCCGGGGGGAACACTGAA. It encodes CASSRAGGNTE. The whole CDR3 protein reads CASSRAGGNTEAFF.

This clone was recorded a few times. Read coverage stops 3 residues before the CDR3 terminus; the germline J gene supplies the remainder. V and J are TRBV19 and TRBJ1-2, with D possibly TRBD1 on 6 matching bases. V lost 8 bases and J 0 bases, leaving 13 bases between the germline ends. Germline V lookup: CDR1 LNHDA, CDR2 SQIVND (reference sequence). This CDR3 is 14 amino acids long. The DNA read from the CDR3 is TGTGCCAGTCTAAAACAGGGTGCTAACTATGGC. As protein: CASLKQGANYG. The full CDR3 sequence reads CASLKQGANYGYTF. Complete variable domain (other parts from reference TRBV19 and TRBJ1-2): DGGITQSPKYLFRKEGQNVTLSCEQNLNHDAMYWYRQDPGQGLRLIYYSQIVNDFQKGDIAEGYSVSREKKESFPLTVTSAQKNPTAFYLCASLKQGANYGYTFGSGTRLTVV.

This clone has ten or more counts. The read ends 3 residues shy of where the CDR3 ends; the end is completed using the germline J gene. The chain is built from TRBV7-9 and TRBJ1-6; unclear D gene. Germline V lookup: CDR1 SEHNR, CDR2 FQNEAQ (reference sequence). The CDR3 has 14 residues. Deletions cut 6 bases from V and 9 bases from J, with 15 bases between. The CDR3 region is CASRSGFGSSPLHF. The sequenced part of the CDR3 DNA is TGTGCCAGCAGGTCAGGATTCGGAAGTTCACCC.

This clone was detected ten times or more. The CDR3 goes on 3 residues after the read ends, and that part is filled in from the germline J gene. The chain couples TRBV20-1 to TRBJ1-1, with unresolved D. Germline assignment: CDR1 DFQATT and CDR2 SNEGSKA (reference sequence). V was shortened by 1 base and J by 6 bases, with 9 bases between the two germline ends. The CDR3 covers 12 residues. The CDR3 DNA, read in part, is TGCAGTGCTAGAGCCGCGGCAGCTGAA. The encoded protein is CSARAAAAE. The CDR3 as a whole reads CSARAAAAEAFF.

Comment on this clone: The read is 3 residues too short to cover the CDR3 end, so that end is filled in from the germline J gene. The chain combines TRBV2 with TRBJ2-6; D is unclear. This CDR3 comprises 11 residues. Deletions cut 4 bases from V and 9 bases from J, with 4 bases between. CDR1 is SNHLY, CDR2 FYNNEI, per germline. The sequenced part of the CDR3 DNA is TGTGCCAGCAGTGCTTACAACGTC. As protein: CASSAYNV. The CDR3 as a whole reads CASSAYNVLTF. The full variable domain, its missing parts supplied by reference TRBV2 and TRBJ2-6, is EPEVTQTPSHQVTQMGQEVILRCVPISNHLYFYWYRQILGQKVEFLVSFYNNEISEKSEIFDDQFSVERPDGSNFTLKIRSTKLEDSAMYFCASSAYNVLTFGAGSRLTVL.

This clone was seen at least ten times. The observed sequence ends 3 residues before the CDR3 terminus, with the missing tail filled in from the germline J gene. V is TRBV29-1 and J is TRBJ2-1, with TRBD2 matching 11 bases. CDR3 length equals 12 residues. CDR1 and CDR2 (germline): SQVTM, ANQGSEA. V was clipped by 7 bases and J by 7 bases; unmatched bases: 3. The CDR3 loop is CSAGLAENEQFF. CDR3 bases read: TGCAGCGCGGGACTAGCGGAAAATGAG.

This clone was observed a handful of times. The read halts 3 residues ahead of the CDR3 end, with the missing end drawn from the germline J gene. The chain links TRBV2 to TRBJ1-1; no definite D call. CDR1 is SNHLY, CDR2 FYNNEI, per germline. V lost 4 bases and J lost 1, with 7 bases in between. The CDR3 is 13 residues long. The covered CDR3 bases are TGTGCCAGCAGTGGGGCCTGGAACACTGAA. Its translation: CASSGAWNTE. The CDR3 in full is CASSGAWNTEAFF. The variable domain in full, with the rest retrieved from reference TRBV2 and TRBJ1-1, is EPEVTQTPSHQVTQMGQEVILRCVPISNHLYFYWYRQILGQKVEFLVSFYNNEISEKSEIFDDQFSVERPDGSNFTLKIRSTKLEDSAMYFCASSGAWNTEAFFGQGTRLTVV.

The sequenced CDR3 bases are TGTGCCAGCAGCTCTAGCGGGGGGGCCTACGAG. Its translation is CASSSSGGAYE. The entire CDR3 is CASSSSGGAYEQYF. The chain has TRBV7-2 and TRBJ2-7; TRBD2 matches at 12 bases. With the read ending 3 residues before the CDR3 end, the germline J gene is used to fill in that end. Germline CDR1 and CDR2: SGHTA and FQGNSA. V lost 4 bases to trimming and J lost 2 bases; unmatched junction nucleotides: 0. This CDR3 has 14 amino acids.

About this clone: The CDR3 end lies 3 residues beyond the end of the read and is filled in from the germline J gene. The chain couples TRBV5-1 to TRBJ2-1, with 7 bases lining up with TRBD2. The V segment lost 3 bases and the J segment 4 bases; nucleotides outside the gene matches: 7. Germline V gene lookup returns CDR1 SGHRS and CDR2 YFSETQ. CDR3 length: 15 amino acids. The DNA read from the CDR3 is TGCGCCAGCAGCTGGCGGGGCGGGGGATACAATGAG. Protein product: CASSWRGGGYNE. The whole CDR3 sequence is CASSWRGGGYNEQFF.

This clone was picked up many times. The CDR3 end falls 3 residues outside the read, so it is completed with the germline J gene. The J gene is TRBJ2-4, the V gene TRBV5-1, with D uncertain. Trimming left V 3 bases short and J 5 bases short, with 6 bases between. Germline loops: CDR1 SGHRS, CDR2 YFSETQ. This CDR3 has 12 amino acids. The CDR3 loop reads CASSYEENIQYF. The sequenced part of the CDR3 DNA is TGCGCCAGCAGCTACGAGGAAAACATT.

This clone was detected many times. The read terminates 3 residues before the CDR3 end, so the remaining end is supplied by the germline J gene. V gene TRBV11-2 combines with J gene TRBJ2-1; 10 bases fit TRBD2. Germline-derived CDR1 and CDR2 are SGHAT and FQNNGV. This CDR3 region has 15 residues. V trimming: 3 bases; J trimming: 9 bases; junction bases outside the gene matches: 8. Incomplete CDR3 DNA: TGTGCCAGCAGCTTTCTAGCGGGGGCCGCTCTTGAG. Translation: CASSFLAGAALE. The complete CDR3 sequence is CASSFLAGAALEQFF.